These 32 T cell receptor beta chains share one sample of origin, sequenced in a study of cytomegalovirus exposure and HLA in healthy donors (dated by TCRdb to 2017 to 2019). Library generation was performed with the immunoSEQ multiplex PCR assay. Here the immuneACCESS table is served through TCRdb, limited to in-frame sequences with V and J called. Missing clones are a known gap in these copies; in checked studies unresolved V genes cover under half, and the rest lacks a known reason. This sample has 120,000 to 150,000 clones in its table, and about 90% of those were observed once. The ten biggest clones cover roughly 3% of the sample. The sequencing sample was made of PBMCs. The receptors come from a man aged 18 to 29 in good health and CMV-seronegative.

The rearrangement uses TRBV7-9 and TRBJ2-2; possibly TRBD1 for D (6 bases). Looked up from germline, CDR1 is SEHNR and CDR2 is FQNEAQ (reference sequence). The CDR3 extends over 14 amino acids. The V end lost 2 bases, the J end lost 4 bases, and 8 bases lay between the germline ends. As DNA, the CDR3 is TGTGCCAGCAGCTTAAGGGGGACCACCGGGGAGCTGTTTTTT. Amino acids: CASSLRGTTGELFF.

The gene calls are TRBV10-3 and TRBJ1-2; a possible D gene is TRBD1 (5 bases). The CDR3 consists of 13 residues. V was cut by 3 bases and J by 6 bases, with 11 bases left in between. The germline gives CDR1 ENHRY, CDR2 SYGVKD. CDR3 residues: CAISEGGVDGYTF. As DNA, the CDR3 is TGTGCCATCAGTGAAGGAGGGGTCGATGGCTACACCTTC.

The sample holds one count of this clone. The rearrangement uses TRBV28 and TRBJ2-7, with a weak D call TRBD2 (5 bases). CDR3 length: 10 amino acids. The V gene's germline CDR1 is MDHEN and CDR2 SYDVKM. Trimming removed 6 bases from V and 5 bases from J, with 5 bases in between. The CDR3 region is CASSGDEQYF. Here the CDR3 DNA reads TGTGCCAGCAGCGGGGACGAGCAGTACTTC.

The rearrangement uses TRBV5-1 and TRBJ1-2; TRBD1 agrees at 9 bases. The junction had 6 bases not matched to a gene; V was cut back by 5 bases and J by 4 bases. CDR1 SGHRS and CDR2 YFSETQ come from the germline V gene. The CDR3 runs to 14 residues. The CDR3 region has the DNA TGCGCCAGCAGACTTTCGACAGGGGGCTATGGCTACACCTTC. Encoded protein: CASRLSTGGYGYTF.

CDR3 sequence (DNA): TGTGCCAGCAGTTTGGAACAGGGGACTTACAATGAGCAGTTCTTC. Its protein is CASSLEQGTYNEQFF. J is TRBJ2-1 and V is TRBV28; D is possibly TRBD1 (7 bases). CDR3 length: 15 residues. V lost 3 bases, J lost 4 bases, and 13 bases lay in between. In germline, CDR1 is MDHEN, CDR2 SYDVKM. Full variable domain (rest looked up from reference TRBV28 and TRBJ2-1): DVKVTQSSRYLVKRTGEKVFLECVQDMDHENMFWYRQDPGLGLRLIYFSYDVKMKEKGDIPEGYSVSREKKERFSLILESASTNQTSMYLCASSLEQGTYNEQFFGPGTRLTVL.

CDR3 DNA: TGTGCCAGCAGTCCGGGGAACACTGAAGCTTTCTTT. Translating gives CASSPGNTEAFF. The chain is built from TRBV6-4 and TRBJ1-1; D not resolved. Trimming took 5 bases from V and 1 from J, leaving 5 bases between them. The CDR3 has 12 amino acids. CDR1 and CDR2 from the germline V gene are MRHNA and SNTAGT.

The chain has TRBV27 and TRBJ2-3; a weak D match, TRBD1 (6 bases). CDR3 size: 12 residues. Trimming removed 7 bases from V and 3 bases from J, with 8 bases in between. The V gene's germline CDR1 is MNHEY and CDR2 SMNVEV (reference sequence). The CDR3 reads CASKGVTDTQYF. The CDR3 nucleotides are TGTGCCAGCAAGGGGGTAACAGATACGCAGTATTTT.

The rearrangement joins TRBV10-3 to TRBJ1-5; D unclear. The CDR3 length is 16 residues. V lost 3 bases to trimming and J lost 1 base, with 13 bases between them. Per germline, CDR1 ENHRY and CDR2 SYGVKD. As DNA, the CDR3 is TGTGCCATCAGTGATGGAGCCCGACTGAGCAATCAGCCCCAGCATTTT. The encoded protein is CAISDGARLSNQPQHF.

The V call is TRBV5-1, the J call TRBJ1-4, with 9 nucleotides matching TRBD1. Germline loops: CDR1 SGHRS, CDR2 YFSETQ. V gave up 0 bases and J gave up 7 bases; unmatched junction bases: 13. The CDR3 covers 18 residues. The CDR3 DNA is TGCGCCAGCAGCTTGGGCCCTTCCGGACAGGGGATGAGTGAAAAACTGTTTTTT. Translated: CASSLGPSGQGMSEKLFF.

This clone was counted only a few times. The V and J genes are TRBV2 and TRBJ1-5; weak D call: TRBD1 (6 bases). This CDR3 region has 15 residues. Germline V CDR1 and CDR2: SNHLY, FYNNEI. V was shortened by 4 bases and J by 0 bases, with 10 bases between the two germline ends. The CDR3 nucleotides read TGTGCCAGCAGTGGGACAGCAAATAGCAATCAGCCCCAGCATTTT. It codes for CASSGTANSNQPQHF.

The chain uses TRBV5-4 and TRBJ1-2; D is ambiguous. The length of the CDR3 is 15 residues. In germline, CDR1 is SGHNT, CDR2 YYREEE (reference sequence). V gave up 2 bases and J gave up 0 bases, with 11 bases separating them. CDR3 sequence: CASSLGGPTNYGYTF. In nucleotides, the CDR3 is TGTGCCAGCAGCTTAGGAGGGCCGACTAACTATGGCTACACCTTC.

The chain joins TRBV9 to TRBJ2-7; TRBD2 might be the D (5 bases). Germline V gene data show CDR1 as SGDLS and CDR2 as YYNGEE. Trimming took 0 bases from V and 3 from J, leaving 16 bases between them. CDR3 length: 16 residues. The CDR3 DNA is TGTGCCAGCAGCGTAGGCCTAGGAGGACTGGGCTACGAGCAGTACTTC. Encoded protein: CASSVGLGGLGYEQYF.

The CDR3 is CASSSAGGHEQYF. The CDR3, as DNA: TGTGCCAGCAGCAGTGCGGGTGGCCACGAGCAGTACTTC. This rearrangement joins TRBV7-6 to TRBJ2-7, with a weak D call TRBD2 (5 bases). The germline gives CDR1 SGHVS, CDR2 FNYEAQ. The CDR3 consists of 13 residues. V was shortened by 5 bases and J by 5 bases, with 13 bases between the two germline ends.

The chain uses TRBV7-7 and TRBJ2-1; 9 positions match TRBD1. V was clipped by 5 bases and J by 8 bases; unmatched bases: 10. CDR1 is SSHAT and CDR2 is FNYEAQ in the germline V gene (reference sequence). There are 15 residues in the CDR3. The CDR3 is CASSTNRDRVHEQFF. CDR3 bases: TGTGCCAGCAGCACCAACCGGGACAGGGTCCATGAGCAGTTCTTC. Using reference TRBV7-7 and TRBJ2-1 for the parts outside the CDR3, the full variable domain is GAGVSQSPRYKVTKRGQDVTLRCDPISSHATLYWYQQALGQGPEFLTYFNYEAQPDKSGLPSDRFSAERPEGSISTLTIQRTEQRDSAMYRCASSTNRDRVHEQFFGPGTRLTVL.

The CDR3 loop reads CSSGADTQYF. CDR3 nucleotides: TGCAGCTCGGGAGCAGATACGCAGTATTTT. The J gene is TRBJ2-3, the V gene TRBV29-1; tentative D call: TRBD2 (6 bases). Germline V gene sequence: CDR1 SQVTM, CDR2 ANQGSEA. Deletions cut 8 bases from V and 4 bases from J, with 7 bases between. This CDR3 contains 10 residues.

V and J are TRBV4-3 and TRBJ1-4; D gene unclear. CDR1 is LGHNA, CDR2 YSLEER, per germline. The length of the CDR3 is 14 residues. Trimming shortened V by 3 bases and J by 4 bases, and 9 bases separated the two germline ends. The CDR3 here is CASSQGGYNEKLFF. CDR3 nucleotide sequence: TGCGCCAGCAGCCAGGGAGGGTATAATGAAAAACTGTTTTTT.

The rearrangement uses TRBV5-1 and TRBJ2-5; 13 positions agree with TRBD2. V was clipped by 2 bases and J by 7 bases; unmatched bases: 11. Germline assignment: CDR1 SGHRS and CDR2 YFSETQ. This CDR3 has 17 residues. CDR3 residues: CASSLSQPGLAGRTQYF. The CDR3 nucleotides read TGCGCCAGCAGCTTAAGTCAGCCGGGACTAGCGGGGAGGACCCAGTACTTC.

The rearrangement links TRBV4-1 to TRBJ1-4; TRBD1 aligns across 8 bases. Germline V lookup: CDR1 MGHRA, CDR2 YSYEKL. This CDR3 is 17 amino acids long. V was pared by 1 base and J by 7 bases, with 11 bases of the junction left unmatched. The CDR3 reads CASSQAPDRGRIEKLFF. Here the CDR3 DNA reads TGCGCCAGCAGCCAAGCGCCCGACAGGGGACGGATTGAAAAACTGTTTTTT.

The CDR3 loop is CASSLNGDYEQYF. The CDR3 DNA reads as TGTGCCAGCAGTTTAAACGGTGACTACGAGCAGTACTTC. The chain is built from TRBV27 and TRBJ2-7; D gene uncertain. CDR3 size: 13 residues. The germline V gene encodes CDR1 MNHEY and CDR2 SMNVEV (reference sequence). V lost 2 bases and J lost 3, with 8 bases in between.

The rearrangement joins TRBV27 to TRBJ2-7; 7 nucleotides agree with TRBD2. The CDR3 loop spans 16 amino acids. In germline, CDR1 is MNHEY, CDR2 SMNVEV (reference sequence). V lost 4 bases, J lost 4 bases, and 13 bases stayed unmatched. The CDR3 spells CASSYSLGGARYEQYF. DNA for the CDR3: TGTGCCAGCAGTTATTCCCTGGGAGGGGCAAGGTACGAGCAGTACTTC.

The chain is built from TRBV2 and TRBJ1-5; a possible D gene is TRBD1 (5 bases). The length of the CDR3 is 13 residues. Trimming pared 5 bases from V and 6 bases from J, leaving 11 bases between. The germline V gene has CDR1 SNHLY and CDR2 FYNNEI. CDR3 sequence: CASSKGHSQPQHF. The CDR3 DNA follows: TGTGCCAGCAGTAAGGGGCATAGTCAGCCCCAGCATTTT.

The rearrangement links TRBV11-1 to TRBJ2-1; TRBD2 aligns across 7 bases. This CDR3 is 16 amino acids long. Germline CDR1 SGHAT, CDR2 FQDESV (reference sequence). Unmatched junction bases numbered 13, after V lost 4 bases and J lost 7 bases. CDR3: CASSYQRDLPANEQFF. The CDR3 nucleotides are TGTGCCAGCAGCTATCAGCGGGATCTTCCGGCAAATGAGCAGTTCTTC.

The J gene is TRBJ2-5, the V gene TRBV6-5; 7 bases fit TRBD2. The J call may be incorrect, as the DNA end agrees better with TRBJ2-7. In germline, CDR1 is MNHEY, CDR2 SVGAGI. CDR3 length equals 16 residues. The CDR3 loop is CASSYFGRASLPEQYF. Written as DNA, the CDR3 is TGTGCCAGCAGTTACTTTGGGAGGGCCTCACTCCCCGAGCAGTACTTC.

This rearrangement joins TRBV19 to TRBJ1-3; D not certain. CDR1 is LNHDA, CDR2 SQIVND, per germline (reference sequence). This CDR3 contains 14 residues. V was clipped by 6 bases and J by 0 bases, with 9 bases between them. DNA for the CDR3: TGTGCCAGTAGGGACTGGTTCTCTGGAAACACCATATATTTT. It translates to CASRDWFSGNTIYF.

This clone was observed a single time. J is TRBJ2-7 and V is TRBV4-3, with D possibly matching TRBD2 (5 bases). CDR3 length: 16 residues. Per the germline V gene, CDR1 is LGHNA and CDR2 is YSLEER. Deletions cut 0 bases from V and 2 bases from J, with 14 bases between. As DNA, the CDR3 is TGCGCCAGCAGCCAAGATTTCCGCGGGCGAGCCTACGAGCAGTACTTC. Amino acids: CASSQDFRGRAYEQYF.

The V call is TRBV6-6, the J call TRBJ2-5; D unclear. V was clipped by 5 bases and J by 5 bases, with 21 bases between them. The germline V gene has CDR1 MNHNY and CDR2 SVGAGI (reference sequence). The CDR3 consists of 16 residues. CDR3 amino acids: CASSPQLRRPRETQYF. CDR3 nucleotide sequence: TGTGCCAGCAGTCCCCAGCTCCGGCGGCCAAGGGAGACCCAGTACTTC.

V usage is TRBV4-3 and J usage is TRBJ2-3; no firm D call. V lost 0 bases and J 0 bases, leaving 10 bases between the germline ends. The CDR3 has 16 amino acids. Looked up from germline, CDR1 is LGHNA and CDR2 is YSLEER. The CDR3 sequence is CASSQDAAPSTDTQYF. In DNA form, the CDR3 reads TGCGCCAGCAGCCAAGACGCAGCGCCTAGCACAGATACGCAGTATTTT.

The chain has TRBV10-2 and TRBJ2-3; 14 bases match TRBD2. The CDR3 has 17 amino acids. The germline CDR1 and CDR2 sequences are WSHSY and SAAADI. With 3 bases clipped from V and 3 bases from J, the junction kept 5 bases outside the gene matches. The CDR3, as DNA: TGCGCCAGCAGTGAAGGGACTAGCGGGAGACGGACAGATACGCAGTATTTT. Protein sequence: CASSEGTSGRRTDTQYF.

The V call is TRBV11-2, the J call TRBJ1-5; 7 bases agree with TRBD1. The CDR3 covers 16 residues. CDR1 and CDR2 (germline): SGHAT, FQNNGV. J lost 7 bases, V lost 6 bases, and 15 bases had no gene match. The CDR3 loop is CASSSPGQVSSQPQHF. The CDR3 region has the DNA TGTGCCAGCAGTTCCCCCGGACAGGTTTCTTCCCAGCCCCAGCATTTT.

V and J are TRBV7-2 and TRBJ1-5; possible D gene TRBD1, 5 bases. V gave up 2 bases and J gave up 8 bases, with 13 bases separating them. Germline V gene sequence: CDR1 SGHTA, CDR2 FQGNSA. The CDR3 runs to 14 residues. CDR3 coding DNA: TGTGCCAGCAGCTTATCTCTGGGAGGGGAGCCCCAGCATTTT. This gives the protein CASSLSLGGEPQHF.

The chain combines TRBV5-1 with TRBJ2-3; 11 bases match TRBD1. J was trimmed by 2 bases and V by 6 bases; bases with no gene match: 11. Germline CDR1 is SGHRS and CDR2 is YFSETQ. The length of the CDR3 is 17 residues. CDR3 sequence reads: CASKSGQGARVTDTQYF. The CDR3 DNA reads as TGCGCCAGCAAATCTGGACAGGGGGCGAGGGTCACAGATACGCAGTATTTT.

This clone occurred a few times. The V call is TRBV4-2, the J call TRBJ2-7, with D possibly being TRBD2 (6 bases). The CDR3 spans 15 residues. V shed 1 base and J shed 4 bases, with 14 bases lying between them. The germline CDR1 and CDR2 sequences are LGHNA and YNFKEQ. The CDR3 DNA follows: TGTGCCAGCAGCCAAGGACTGACGGGGGTTTACGAGCAGTACTTC. Translating gives CASSQGLTGVYEQYF.